What follows are 28 T cell receptor beta chains derived from one specimen sequenced in a study of blood T cell repertoires in COVID-19. Assay used: immunoSEQ multiplex PCR; TCRdb lists only in-frame clones, some missing. The sample has 90,000 or so clones; more than 70% are singletons. Sequenced input: peripheral blood. All receptors derive from a human donor in a cohort sampled during active COVID-19.

This chain connects TRBV18 to TRBJ2-5; 8 nucleotides agree with TRBD2. V lost 3 bases and J lost 2; bases outside the gene matches: 5. Germline-derived CDR1 and CDR2 are KGHSH and LQKENI. CDR3 size: 15 residues. The CDR3 coding sequence is TGTGCCAGCTCACCCCGGGAGGGAACGCAAGAGACCCAGTACTTC. Protein: CASSPREGTQETQYF.

The count of this clone is one. This rearrangement joins TRBV7-9 to TRBJ2-5, with D possibly matching TRBD1 (6 bases). The CDR3 extends over 15 amino acids. From germline, CDR1 is SEHNR and CDR2 FQNEAQ (reference sequence). V lost 3 bases and J lost 2, with 13 bases in between. CDR3 region: CASSFDGTIQETQYF. The CDR3 DNA follows: TGTGCCAGCAGCTTCGACGGGACAATTCAAGAGACCCAGTACTTC. The full variable domain, rest sourced from reference TRBV7-9 and TRBJ2-5, is DTGVSQNPRHKITKRGQNVTFRCDPISEHNRLYWYRQTLGQGPEFLTYFQNEAQLEKSRLLSDRFSAERPKGSFSTLEIQRTEQGDSAMYLCASSFDGTIQETQYFGPGTRLLVL.

V gene TRBV19 combines with J gene TRBJ2-7, with TRBD1 identical over 8 bases. The CDR3 extends over 14 amino acids. Germline lookup yields CDR1 LNHDA and CDR2 SQIVND (reference sequence). The junction had 2 bases not matched to a gene; V was cut back by 3 bases and J by 1 base. In DNA, the CDR3 is TGTGCCAGTAGTATGGGACAGGAGTCCTACGAGCAGTACTTC. Protein: CASSMGQESYEQYF.

This clone was seen a single time. V usage is TRBV18 and J usage is TRBJ1-1, with TRBD1 identical over 11 bases. V gave up 7 bases and J gave up 5 bases; unmatched junction bases: 9. CDR1 and CDR2 from the germline V gene are KGHSH and LQKENI. This CDR3 comprises 15 residues. The DNA for the CDR3 is TGTGCCAGCTTATCAAGGGGGACAGGGGGGACTGAAGCTTTCTTT. It is translated as CASLSRGTGGTEAFF.

This chain uses TRBV4-1 with TRBJ2-3; possible D gene TRBD2, 6 bases. The germline CDR1 and CDR2 sequences are MGHRA and YSYEKL. Trimming removed 2 bases from V and 4 bases from J, with 16 bases in between. CDR3 length equals 16 residues. The CDR3 loop reads CASSQSGRTGADTQYF. The CDR3 DNA reads TGCGCCAGCAGCCAATCCGGCCGAACGGGGGCAGATACGCAGTATTTT.

The V gene is TRBV9, the J gene TRBJ2-7, with 8 bases that match TRBD2. The CDR3 is 15 residues long. V lost 2 bases, J lost 5 bases, and 9 bases stayed unmatched. Germline V CDR1 and CDR2: SGDLS, YYNGEE. CDR3 coding DNA: TGTGCCAGCAGCGTCGCAGGACTAGCACTAAACGAGCAGTACTTC. It translates to CASSVAGLALNEQYF. Complete variable domain (other parts from reference TRBV9 and TRBJ2-7): DSGVTQTPKHLITATGQRVTLRCSPRSGDLSVYWYQQSLDQGLQFLIQYYNGEERAKGNILERFSAQQFPDLHSELNLSSLELGDSALYFCASSVAGLALNEQYFGPGTRLTVT.

V gene TRBV6-2 or TRBV6-3 combines with J gene TRBJ2-5, with TRBD1 identical over 10 bases. The CDR3 runs to 16 residues. Germline trimming cut 5 bases from V and 1 base from J; bases unmatched to any gene: 7. The V gene's germline CDR1 is MNHEY and CDR2 SVGEGT. The CDR3 here is CASSQSGTGAQETQYF. The CDR3 DNA sequence: TGTGCCAGCAGTCAGTCCGGGACAGGGGCCCAAGAGACCCAGTACTTC.

The CDR3 DNA is TGTGCCAGCAGCTTAGGCGGCAGGGGGCTGGACACTGAAGCTTTCTTT. Translated: CASSLGGRGLDTEAFF. V gene TRBV7-6 combines with J gene TRBJ1-1, with 8 bases fitting TRBD1. The CDR3 runs 16 residues. The germline V gene has CDR1 SGHVS and CDR2 FNYEAQ. Trimming removed 1 base from V and 3 bases from J; junction bases left unmatched: 7.

The rearrangement uses TRBV7-8 and TRBJ1-5; D not certain. This CDR3 has 14 residues. Trimming shortened V by 2 bases and J by 8 bases, and 13 bases separated the two germline ends. Germline V gene lookup returns CDR1 SGHVS and CDR2 FQNEAQ. CDR3 nucleotide sequence: TGTGCCAGCAGCTTAAGAGGGAGCCTTGAGCCCCAGCATTTT. It specifies CASSLRGSLEPQHF.

This chain uses TRBV9 with TRBJ2-3, with 9 bases that match TRBD2. The CDR3 is 15 residues long. Losses at the gene ends were 3 bases for V and 4 bases for J; bases not matched to a gene: 6. The germline V gene encodes CDR1 SGDLS and CDR2 YYNGEE. The CDR3 region has the DNA TGTGCCAGCAGCGGTAGTAGCGGGAGTGCAGATACGCAGTATTTT. Residues: CASSGSSGSADTQYF.

V is TRBV5-1 and J is TRBJ2-5, with D perhaps matching TRBD1 (5 bases). In germline, CDR1 is SGHRS, CDR2 YFSETQ. The CDR3 runs 16 residues. Trimming left V 0 bases short and J 4 bases short, with 16 bases between. Here the CDR3 reads CASSLAGRGMGETQYF. In DNA, the CDR3 is TGCGCCAGCAGCTTGGCCGGAAGGGGAATGGGAGAGACCCAGTACTTC.

The chain recombines TRBV10-3 with TRBJ2-7; D possibly corresponds to TRBD1 (5 bases). The germline gives CDR1 ENHRY, CDR2 SYGVKD. The CDR3 covers 14 residues. With 3 bases removed from V and 5 bases from J, the gap between germline ends came to 14 bases. The CDR3 is CAISDRVESHEQYF. In DNA, the CDR3 is TGTGCCATCAGTGACAGGGTGGAGAGCCACGAGCAGTACTTC.

The genes are TRBV5-8 and TRBJ2-2; 12 bases match TRBD1. The CDR3 runs 17 residues. Per the germline V gene, CDR1 is SGHTS and CDR2 is YDEGEE. The ends lost 8 bases at V and 6 bases at J; junction bases unmatched: 14. The CDR3: CARKNRDRGPWAGELFF. CDR3 bases: TGTGCCAGAAAAAACCGGGACAGGGGGCCCTGGGCCGGGGAGCTGTTTTTT.

The chain combines TRBV5-4 with TRBJ1-2; D is unresolved. V was trimmed by 4 bases and J by 8 bases, leaving 9 bases between them. Germline CDR1 SGHNT, CDR2 YYREEE (reference sequence). The CDR3 spans 11 residues. The DNA for the CDR3 is TGTGCCAGCAGCCGCAACGGGGGCTACACCTTC. Translation gives CASSRNGGYTF.

This chain joins TRBV3-1 (or the pseudogene TRBV3-2) and TRBJ2-7; D perhaps matches TRBD2 (6 bases). V lost 3 bases to trimming and J lost 1 base, with 10 bases between them. The CDR3 sequence is 14 residues long. Germline loops: CDR1 LGHDT, CDR2 YNNKEL (reference sequence). The CDR3 region has the DNA TGTGCCAGCAGCCACGGGCGGGGATCCTACGAGCAGTACTTC. This encodes CASSHGRGSYEQYF.

This rearrangement joins TRBV7-8 to TRBJ1-4; tentative D call: TRBD1 (5 bases). The germline V and J ends were trimmed by 5 bases and 4 bases, with 14 bases remaining between them. CDR1 and CDR2 from the germline V gene are SGHVS and FQNEAQ. The CDR3 length is 15 residues. The CDR3 sequence: CASSEWAGRNEKLFF. The CDR3 DNA follows: TGTGCCAGCAGCGAGTGGGCAGGGCGTAATGAAAAACTGTTTTTT.

This clone was observed a few times. The chain carries TRBV15 and TRBJ1-3; D call uncertain. Germline V gene data show CDR1 as LNHNV and CDR2 as YYDKDF (reference sequence). Trimming removed 0 bases from V and 0 bases from J, with 12 bases in between. The CDR3 length is 17 residues. The CDR3 coding sequence is TGTGCCACCAGCAGAGATCTCTCGGCGGACTCTGGAAACACCATATATTTT. This sequence encodes CATSRDLSADSGNTIYF.

The V call is TRBV28, the J call TRBJ2-5; 7 bases align to TRBD1. Trimming removed 6 bases from V and 5 bases from J; junction bases left unmatched: 9. This CDR3 has 14 amino acids. Germline V gene lookup returns CDR1 MDHEN and CDR2 SYDVKM. CDR3 nucleotides: TGTGCCAGCAGAAAAGGGGGCGTGAGGGAGACCCAGTACTTC. It yields the protein CASRKGGVRETQYF.

The rearrangement joins TRBV6-5 to TRBJ1-1; possibly TRBD1 for D (5 bases). Trimming removed 7 bases at V and 6 bases at J, with 15 bases between. The V gene's germline CDR1 is MNHEY and CDR2 SVGAGI. The CDR3 spans 13 residues. The chain's CDR3 is CASTSSGFPEAFF. The CDR3 DNA reads TGTGCCAGCACCTCCTCAGGGTTCCCTGAAGCTTTCTTT.

The chain recombines TRBV18 with TRBJ2-2; D gene uncertain. This CDR3 comprises 16 residues. Germline V CDR1 and CDR2: KGHSH, LQKENI. V lost 1 base to trimming and J lost 1 base, with 10 bases between them. In DNA form, the CDR3 reads TGTGCCAGCTCACCACAGTTGCGGCAGAACACCGGGGAGCTGTTTTTT. The encoded protein is CASSPQLRQNTGELFF.

The rearrangement joins TRBV29-1 to TRBJ2-6; D is undetermined. This CDR3 is 14 amino acids long. CDR1 is SQVTM, CDR2 ANQGSEA, per germline. The V and J ends lost 1 base and 0 bases respectively, with 4 bases between them. CDR3: CSVEVYSGANVLTF. The CDR3 region has the DNA TGCAGCGTTGAAGTATACTCTGGGGCCAACGTCCTGACTTTC. Complete variable domain (other parts from reference TRBV29-1 and TRBJ2-6): SAVISQKPSRDICQRGTSLTIQCQVDSQVTMMFWYRQQPGQSLTLIATANQGSEATYESGFVIDKFPISRPNLTFSTLTVSNMSPEDSSIYLCSVEVYSGANVLTFGAGSRLTVL.

This chain joins TRBV19 and TRBJ1-1; no definite D call. CDR3 length: 14 amino acids. The V gene's germline CDR1 is LNHDA and CDR2 SQIVND (reference sequence). V lost 4 bases and J lost 4, with 13 bases in between. CDR3 loop: CASSRGEGGTEAFF. CDR3 nucleotides: TGTGCCAGTAGTAGAGGAGAGGGCGGCACTGAAGCTTTCTTT.

The sample holds a few counts of this clone. The chain joins TRBV18 to TRBJ2-3; TRBD2 might be the D (6 bases). The CDR3 covers 14 residues. Trimming removed 3 bases from V and 5 bases from J, with 12 bases in between. Per germline, CDR1 KGHSH and CDR2 LQKENI. The CDR3 nucleotides read TGTGCCAGCTCACCTGGCGGGGCGCAAGATACGCAGTATTTT. Its protein is CASSPGGAQDTQYF.

CDR3 nucleotide sequence: TGTGCCAGCAGCCCTACAGTTGTTTGGGACTATGGCTACACCTTC. Its translation: CASSPTVVWDYGYTF. The chain links TRBV6-2 or TRBV6-3 to TRBJ1-2, with unresolved D. CDR3 length equals 15 residues. V was shortened by 6 bases and J by 3 bases, with 17 bases between the two germline ends. Germline lookup yields CDR1 MNHEY and CDR2 SVGEGT.

The CDR3 coding sequence is TGTGCCTCACGACAGGGTACCTACAATGAGCAGTTCTTC. It encodes CASRQGTYNEQFF. This rearrangement joins TRBV28 to TRBJ2-1; 7 nucleotides match TRBD1. CDR1 MDHEN and CDR2 SYDVKM come from the germline V gene. This CDR3 contains 13 residues. V shed 11 bases and J 2 bases; nucleotides not matched to a gene: 6. The whole variable domain, remainder taken from reference TRBV28 and TRBJ2-1, is DVKVTQSSRYLVKRTGEKVFLECVQDMDHENMFWYRQDPGLGLRLIYFSYDVKMKEKGDIPEGYSVSREKKERFSLILESASTNQTSMYLCASRQGTYNEQFFGPGTRLTVL.

Written as DNA, the CDR3 is TGTGCCAGCAGCACAGATATTTACTCCTACGAGCAGTACTTC. As protein: CASSTDIYSYEQYF. This sequence joins TRBV9 and TRBJ2-7; no reliable D call. The CDR3 is made up of 14 amino acids. From germline, CDR1 is SGDLS and CDR2 YYNGEE. V was pared by 4 bases and J by 0 bases, with 11 bases between.

CDR3 coding DNA: TGTGCCAGCAGCTTAACTAGAATTAGCACAGATACGCAGTATTTT. Translation gives CASSLTRISTDTQYF. The chain carries TRBV7-2 and TRBJ2-3; possible D gene TRBD2, 5 bases. The germline V and J ends were trimmed by 2 bases and 0 bases, with 9 bases remaining between them. The CDR3 spans 15 residues. Germline CDR1 and CDR2: SGHTA and FQGNSA.

This chain joins TRBV3-1 (or the pseudogene TRBV3-2) and TRBJ2-3, with 10 nucleotides matching TRBD2. The CDR3 length is 20 residues. Germline lookup yields CDR1 LGHDT and CDR2 YNNKEL (reference sequence). Trimming removed 0 bases from V and 2 bases from J; junction bases left unmatched: 14. DNA for the CDR3: TGTGCCAGCAGCCAAGAGAGAGCGGGGGGGCCGATTTCAATCACAGATACGCAGTATTTT. Amino acids: CASSQERAGGPISITDTQYF.